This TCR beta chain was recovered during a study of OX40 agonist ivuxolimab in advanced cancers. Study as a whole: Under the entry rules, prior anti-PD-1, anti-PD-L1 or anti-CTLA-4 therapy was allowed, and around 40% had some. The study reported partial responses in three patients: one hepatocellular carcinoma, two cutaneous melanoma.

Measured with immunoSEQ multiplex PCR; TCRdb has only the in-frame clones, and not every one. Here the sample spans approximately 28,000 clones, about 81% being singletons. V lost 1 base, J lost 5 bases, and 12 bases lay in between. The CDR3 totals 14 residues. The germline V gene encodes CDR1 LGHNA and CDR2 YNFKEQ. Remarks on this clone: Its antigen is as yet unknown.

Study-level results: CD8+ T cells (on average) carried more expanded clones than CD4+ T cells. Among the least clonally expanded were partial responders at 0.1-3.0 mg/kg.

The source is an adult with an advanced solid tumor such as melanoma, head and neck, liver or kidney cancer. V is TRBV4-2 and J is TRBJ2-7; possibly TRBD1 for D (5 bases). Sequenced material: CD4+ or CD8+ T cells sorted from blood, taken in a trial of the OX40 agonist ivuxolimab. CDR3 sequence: CASSQVAGPDEQYF. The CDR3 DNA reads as TGTGCCAGCAGCCAAGTAGCAGGGCCCGACGAGCAGTACTTC.